A single sample gave rise to the 30 T cell receptor beta chains below, sequenced in a study of blood T cell repertoires in COVID-19. The protocol was immunoSEQ multiplex PCR, while the TCRdb copy is restricted to in-frame clones and leaves out a portion. The data show around 140,000 clones, more than 70% seen once. The source material was peripheral blood. The origin of the receptors is a woman between 55 and 75 years old with acute or convalescent COVID-19.

The rearrangement joins TRBV4-1 to TRBJ2-5; 8 nucleotides agree with TRBD1. The CDR3 contains 16 residues. After removal of 0 bases from V and 1 base from J, the junction contained 4 bases not matched to a gene. Germline V gene lookup returns CDR1 MGHRA and CDR2 YSYEKL. The CDR3 loop is CASSQDWTGLQETQYF. The DNA for the CDR3 is TGCGCCAGCAGCCAAGACTGGACAGGGCTCCAAGAGACCCAGTACTTC.

In its sample, this clone was seen a few times. This chain links TRBV18 with TRBJ1-2; 7 nucleotides align to TRBD1. Per germline, CDR1 KGHSH and CDR2 LQKENI. V lost 3 bases, J lost 9 bases, and 13 bases stayed unmatched. This CDR3 spans 15 amino acids. The CDR3 DNA sequence: TGTGCCAGCTCACCTCCATCGACAGGGTCGATACGCTACACCTTC. This codes for CASSPPSTGSIRYTF.

The CDR3 region is CASREGTASGELFF. The CDR3 coding sequence is TGCGCCAGCAGGGAGGGGACAGCCTCCGGGGAGCTGTTTTTT. V gene TRBV5-1 combines with J gene TRBJ2-2, with D possibly being TRBD1 (7 bases). This CDR3 spans 14 amino acids. Trimming shortened V by 5 bases and J by 6 bases, and 14 bases separated the two germline ends. The germline gives CDR1 SGHRS, CDR2 YFSETQ.

Sample share makes this clone medium-sized. The J gene is TRBJ1-4, the V gene TRBV7-9, with a possible D match to TRBD1 (5 bases). V was cut by 9 bases and J by 10 bases, with 21 bases left in between. In germline, CDR1 is SEHNR, CDR2 FQNEAQ (reference sequence). This CDR3 has 14 residues. CDR3 nucleotide sequence: TGTGCCAGTCGGGGGGAGTTCGTCAGCGGAAAACTGTTTTTT. Its protein product is CASRGEFVSGKLFF.

The V gene is TRBV30, the J gene TRBJ2-7; D perhaps matches TRBD1 (6 bases). CDR1 is GTSNPN and CDR2 is SVGIG in the germline V gene (reference sequence). This CDR3 comprises 14 residues. Trimming removed 4 bases at V and 0 bases at J, with 13 bases between. Here the CDR3 reads CAWTLTGNSYEQYF. The CDR3 DNA is TGTGCCTGGACCCTCACAGGGAACTCCTACGAGCAGTACTTC.

The CDR3 protein is CASSEGASRQPQHF. CDR3 DNA sequence: TGTGCCAGCAGTGAAGGGGCATCCCGGCAGCCCCAGCATTTT. This rearrangement joins TRBV6-1 to TRBJ1-5; D is ambiguous. The CDR3 length is 14 residues. Trimming cost V 1 base and J 7 bases, with 11 bases left between them. CDR1 MNHNS and CDR2 SASEGT come from the germline V gene.

The CDR3 sequence is CASSLGGPQDTQYF. Here the CDR3 DNA reads TGCGCCAGCAGCTTGGGAGGGCCTCAAGATACGCAGTATTTT. V gene TRBV5-1 combines with J gene TRBJ2-3; D is perhaps TRBD2 (5 bases). The germline V and J ends were trimmed by 0 bases and 5 bases, with 10 bases remaining between them. CDR1 is SGHRS, CDR2 YFSETQ, per germline. This CDR3 is 14 amino acids long.

V usage is TRBV7-8 and J usage is TRBJ2-1; 8 bases agree with TRBD1. This CDR3 region has 16 residues. Trimming took 5 bases from V and 0 from J; bases not matched to a gene: 6. The germline V gene has CDR1 SGHVS and CDR2 FQNEAQ. The CDR3 sequence is CASSLWDRSSYNEQFF. As DNA, the CDR3 is TGTGCCAGCAGCCTCTGGGACAGGAGCTCCTACAATGAGCAGTTCTTC. Full variable domain (missing parts from reference TRBV7-8 and TRBJ2-1): GAGVSQSPRYKVAKRGQDVALRCDPISGHVSLFWYQQALGQGPEFLTYFQNEAQLDKSGLPSDRFFAERPEGSVSTLKIQRTQQEDSAVYLCASSLWDRSSYNEQFFGPGTRLTVL.

The chain combines TRBV9 with TRBJ2-3, with TRBD1 matching over 9 bases. Germline assignment: CDR1 SGDLS and CDR2 YYNGEE. The CDR3 is 18 amino acids. The V gene end was trimmed by 1 base and the J gene end by 0 bases; junction bases not matched to a gene: 9. The chain's CDR3 is CASSVPTVGQGSTDTQYF. DNA for the CDR3: TGTGCCAGCAGCGTACCCACAGTTGGACAGGGGAGCACAGATACGCAGTATTTT. Supplemented by reference TRBV9 and TRBJ2-3, the full variable domain reads DSGVTQTPKHLITATGQRVTLRCSPRSGDLSVYWYQQSLDQGLQFLIQYYNGEERAKGNILERFSAQQFPDLHSELNLSSLELGDSALYFCASSVPTVGQGSTDTQYFGPGTRLTVL.

This clone appeared once. This chain joins TRBV11-3 and TRBJ1-6; no reliable D call. V gave up 1 base and J gave up 7 bases, with 11 bases separating them. Germline CDR1 is SGHNT and CDR2 is YENEEA. This CDR3 is 15 amino acids long. CDR3: CASSLVSGENSPLHF. In DNA, the CDR3 is TGTGCCAGCAGCTTAGTAAGCGGGGAGAATTCACCCCTCCACTTT.

The gene calls are TRBV5-4 and TRBJ2-7; 7 bases map to TRBD1. CDR1 is SGHNT and CDR2 is YYREEE in the germline V gene (reference sequence). J lost 3 bases, V lost 7 bases, and 10 bases had no gene match. CDR3 length: 14 amino acids. The CDR3 DNA sequence: TGTGCCAGCTCCCAGACAGGGCACCTCTACGAGCAGTACTTC. It is translated as CASSQTGHLYEQYF.

CDR3 bases: TGCGCCAGCAGGTCCGGCCAGGGCCCTGGAAACACCATATATTTT. Amino acid sequence: CASRSGQGPGNTIYF. The chain joins TRBV5-1 to TRBJ1-3; a weak D match, TRBD1 (5 bases). Germline V CDR1 and CDR2: SGHRS, YFSETQ. The V end lost 5 bases, the J end lost 2 bases, and 14 bases lay between the germline ends. The CDR3 is 15 amino acids.

The chain couples TRBV23-1 to TRBJ2-7, with unresolved D. TRBV23-1 is an open reading frame, and its role is uncertain. CDR3 size: 14 residues. V was clipped by 4 bases and J by 0 bases, with 10 bases between them. CDR3 DNA: TGCGCCAGCAGTCTGAGGCAGAGCTCCTACGAGCAGTACTTC. Protein: CASSLRQSSYEQYF.

The gene calls are TRBV5-1 and TRBJ2-1; D possibly corresponds to TRBD2 (6 bases). Trimming left V 2 bases short and J 0 bases short, with 9 bases between. Per the germline V gene, CDR1 is SGHRS and CDR2 is YFSETQ. This CDR3 contains 15 residues. The CDR3 sequence: CASSLTGVSYNEQFF. In nucleotides, the CDR3 is TGCGCCAGCAGCTTAACGGGGGTCTCCTACAATGAGCAGTTCTTC. Variable domain in full (rest from reference TRBV5-1 and TRBJ2-1): KAGVTQTPRYLIKTRGQQVTLSCSPISGHRSVSWYQQTPGQGLQFLFEYFSETQRNKGNFPGRFSGRQFSNSRSEMNVSTLELGDSALYLCASSLTGVSYNEQFFGPGTRLTVL.

V is TRBV10-1 and J is TRBJ2-7; TRBD2 is a possible D gene (5 bases). Germline V gene data show CDR1 as WNHNN and CDR2 as SYGVQD (reference sequence). CDR3 length: 12 amino acids. The ends were cut back, 8 bases at V and 1 base at J, with 9 bases in the middle. In DNA form, the CDR3 reads TGCGCCAGCCGAGCGGTATCCTACGAGCAGTACTTC. It yields the protein CASRAVSYEQYF.

The CDR3 DNA follows: TGTGCCAGCAGAAATCCGGGACAGGGGGCGATGGGCTACACCTTC. This sequence encodes CASRNPGQGAMGYTF. The chain couples TRBV7-9 to TRBJ1-2, with 12 nucleotides matching TRBD1. This CDR3 spans 15 amino acids. The J segment lost 8 bases and the V segment lost 6 bases, leaving 10 bases of the junction unmatched. Germline V lookup: CDR1 SEHNR, CDR2 FQNEAQ (reference sequence).

The J gene is TRBJ1-3, the V gene TRBV12-3 or TRBV12-4; D ambiguous. The length of the CDR3 is 13 residues. V lost 6 bases and J 0 bases, leaving 6 bases between the germline ends. The CDR3 bases are TGTGCCAGCAGCCCCAACTCTGGAAACACCATATATTTT. Amino acids: CASSPNSGNTIYF.

A single count supports this clone. The chain links TRBV11-2 to TRBJ2-5; 7 bases are shared with TRBD2. CDR1 is SGHAT, CDR2 FQNNGV, per germline. J was trimmed by 0 bases and V by 3 bases; bases with no gene match: 7. The CDR3 is 16 amino acids. The CDR3 here is CASSFASGVNQETQYF. The CDR3 DNA reads TGTGCCAGCAGCTTTGCGAGCGGGGTAAACCAAGAGACCCAGTACTTC.

V is TRBV4-2 and J is TRBJ2-3; the D gene is possibly TRBD2 (6 bases). V lost 1 base and J 2 bases, leaving 22 bases between the germline ends. CDR1 and CDR2 from the germline V gene are LGHNA and YNFKEQ. This CDR3 contains 19 residues. The CDR3 loop reads CASSQVDRRAALHTDTQYF. The CDR3 DNA is TGTGCCAGCAGCCAAGTCGACCGGAGGGCAGCCCTACACACAGATACGCAGTATTTT.

The gene calls are TRBV15 and TRBJ2-1; 11 bases map to TRBD1. The CDR3 has 17 residues. Germline V lookup: CDR1 LNHNV, CDR2 YYDKDF (reference sequence). The V segment lost 2 bases and the J segment 9 bases; nucleotides outside the gene matches: 12. The CDR3 region has the DNA TGTGCCACCAGCAGACGAAAGGACAGGGGGCAAGTAAGTGAGCAGTTCTTC. Translation: CATSRRKDRGQVSEQFF.

The rearrangement links TRBV18 to TRBJ2-1; weak D call: TRBD1 (6 bases). Trimming took off 2 bases at V and 14 bases at J, with 22 bases between the two ends. CDR1 and CDR2 (germline): KGHSH, LQKENI. There are 15 residues in the CDR3. CDR3 nucleotide sequence: TGTGCCAGCTCACCAGAGGGGGTCCCCCGCAATGACAAGTTCTTC. It is translated as CASSPEGVPRNDKFF.

The chain has TRBV2 and TRBJ1-4; 7 bases are a match to TRBD1. The CDR3 is made up of 15 amino acids. From germline, CDR1 is SNHLY and CDR2 FYNNEI. V lost 6 bases, J lost 2 bases, and 6 bases stayed unmatched. CDR3 coding DNA: TGTGCCAGCAGACGACAGGGTTCGACTAATGAAAAACTGTTTTTT. Its protein product is CASRRQGSTNEKLFF.

This rearrangement joins TRBV18 to TRBJ1-2; maybe TRBD1 (6 bases). This CDR3 is 16 amino acids long. CDR1 and CDR2 (germline): KGHSH, LQKENI. V lost 1 base to trimming and J lost 2 bases, with 14 bases between them. CDR3 bases: TGTGCCAGCTCACCACGGACAGTGGAGAAGAACTATGGCTACACCTTC. It encodes CASSPRTVEKNYGYTF.

This chain connects TRBV9 to TRBJ2-3; D uncertain. V lost 3 bases and J lost 2, with 16 bases in between. Germline CDR1 is SGDLS and CDR2 is YYNGEE. CDR3 length: 16 residues. Written as DNA, the CDR3 is TGTGCCAGCAGCGCGCACCACGGCAGGAACACAGATACGCAGTATTTT. It specifies CASSAHHGRNTDTQYF.

V gene TRBV2 combines with J gene TRBJ1-5; 9 bases are a match to TRBD1. From germline, CDR1 is SNHLY and CDR2 FYNNEI. V gave up 6 bases and J gave up 5 bases; unmatched junction bases: 8. This CDR3 spans 15 amino acids. The CDR3 nucleotides read TGTGCCAGCAGCGACGGACAGGGGTTAGATCAGCCCCAGCATTTT. Protein sequence: CASSDGQGLDQPQHF.

J is TRBJ1-2 and V is TRBV28, with TRBD1 matching over 7 bases. V lost 8 bases and J lost 2; bases outside the gene matches: 5. Germline loops: CDR1 MDHEN, CDR2 SYDVKM. The CDR3 has 13 amino acids. The DNA for the CDR3 is TGTGCCAGCGGAGGGGGCGCGAACTATGGCTACACCTTC. Translation gives CASGGGANYGYTF.

The CDR3 coding sequence is TGCGCCAGCAGCCCTCTCCTAGCGGGGGGGCCAGATACGCAGTATTTT. Residues: CASSPLLAGGPDTQYF. V and J are TRBV5-1 and TRBJ2-3, with 12 bases aligning to TRBD2. CDR3 length: 16 amino acids. CDR1 is SGHRS, CDR2 YFSETQ, per germline. The V segment lost 4 bases and the J segment 4 bases; nucleotides outside the gene matches: 7.

The rearrangement uses TRBV28 and TRBJ1-1, with D possibly being TRBD1 (5 bases). Per germline, CDR1 MDHEN and CDR2 SYDVKM. Trimming left V 6 bases short and J 7 bases short, with 15 bases between. The CDR3 spans 13 residues. CDR3 sequence (DNA): TGTGCCAGCAGGAAGCGGGGGTTTGTTGAAGCTTTCTTT. Protein: CASRKRGFVEAFF.

The gene calls are TRBV7-9 and TRBJ1-4; 9 bases line up with TRBD1. Germline CDR1 reads SEHNR; CDR2 reads FQNEAQ (reference sequence). Germline trimming cut 1 base from V and 7 bases from J; bases unmatched to any gene: 4. The CDR3 sequence is 15 residues long. The CDR3 sequence is CASSLEGTGTEKLFF. The CDR3, as DNA: TGTGCCAGCAGCTTAGAAGGGACAGGGACTGAAAAACTGTTTTTT.

The chain employs TRBV7-8 and TRBJ1-5; weak D call: TRBD1 (5 bases). The CDR3 is made up of 14 amino acids. The germline gives CDR1 SGHVS, CDR2 FQNEAQ. Trimming pared 6 bases from V and 2 bases from J, leaving 11 bases between. This CDR3 reads CASRPGGGNQPQHF. CDR3 DNA sequence: TGTGCCAGCAGACCGGGGGGGGGCAATCAGCCCCAGCATTTT.